This T cell receptor beta chain appears in the sequencing data of a study of cytomegalovirus exposure and HLA in healthy donors. Study findings and constraints: Earlier findings revealed that most TCR beta V segments proved productive either about 90% or about 30% of the time.

Primers included in the PCR were 60 Vbeta and 13 Jbeta primers. Produced via immunoSEQ multiplex PCR; TCRdb's table is partial and in-frame only. The data contain 200,000 to 250,000 clones, 70% to 80% of them singletons. This CDR3 is 13 amino acids long. Trimming took 7 bases from V and 3 from J; bases not matched to a gene: 6. CDR1 MNHNS and CDR2 SASEGT come from the germline V gene. As for this clone: As yet, its antigen is unknown.

V usage is TRBV6-1 and J usage is TRBJ2-7, with 7 bases identical to TRBD2. The sample consisted of PBMCs. The receptor was isolated from a male donor in good health and CMV-seronegative. The CDR3 DNA reads TGTGCCAGCACCATTACGGGGGGCTACGAGCAGTACTTC. Amino acids: CASTITGGYEQYF.